A single T cell receptor beta chain is shown here with its context. V trimming: 3 bases; J trimming: 3 bases; junction bases outside the gene matches: 2. The V gene's germline CDR1 is KGHSH and CDR2 LQKENI. The CDR3 spans 14 residues. This sample is part of a study of blood T cell repertoires in COVID-19. The repertoire was sequenced with immunoSEQ multiplex PCR; TCRdb's copy has only in-frame clones and lacks some. The table records roughly 90,000 clones, approximately 85% of them present only once. The V gene is TRBV18, the J gene TRBJ1-5; 7 bases agree with TRBD1. The sample consisted of peripheral blood. This TCR derives from a human donor in a cohort sampled during active COVID-19. The CDR3 loop reads CASSPDRDNQPQHF. DNA for the CDR3: TGTGCCAGCTCACCCGACAGGGACAATCAGCCCCAGCATTTT.